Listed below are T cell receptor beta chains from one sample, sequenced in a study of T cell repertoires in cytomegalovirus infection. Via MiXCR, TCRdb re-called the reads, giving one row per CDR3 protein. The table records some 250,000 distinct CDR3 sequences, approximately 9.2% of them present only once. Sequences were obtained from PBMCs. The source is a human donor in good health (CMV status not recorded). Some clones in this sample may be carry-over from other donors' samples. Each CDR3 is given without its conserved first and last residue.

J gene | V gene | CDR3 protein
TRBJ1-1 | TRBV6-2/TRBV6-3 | ASRVTTGGSGNTEAF
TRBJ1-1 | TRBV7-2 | ASSLVPGTNTEAF
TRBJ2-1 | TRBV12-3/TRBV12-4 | ASSLGGAEQF
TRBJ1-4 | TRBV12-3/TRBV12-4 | ASSSGQAGEKLF
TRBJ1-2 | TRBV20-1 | SARGGVGHKGSGYT
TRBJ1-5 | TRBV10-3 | AISESGRGNQPQH
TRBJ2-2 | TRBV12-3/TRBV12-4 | ASSSTGTTTGELF
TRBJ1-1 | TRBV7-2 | ASSLDGQANTEAF
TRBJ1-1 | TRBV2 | ASRLHTGPGTEAF
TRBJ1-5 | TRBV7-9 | ASSFGGSQNQPQH
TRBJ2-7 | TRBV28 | ASSSPHRDRKYEQY
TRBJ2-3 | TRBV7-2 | ASSLVGGGPADTQY
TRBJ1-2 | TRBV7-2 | ASSLVSSGQGSSGYT
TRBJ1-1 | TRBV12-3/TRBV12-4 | ASRRDRRNTEAF
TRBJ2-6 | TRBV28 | ASSPGQAGANVLT
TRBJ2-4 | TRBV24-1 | ATSDTGQGNGIQY
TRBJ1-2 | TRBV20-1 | SVHGYT
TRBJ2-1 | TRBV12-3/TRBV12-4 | ASGYSKGGYNEQF
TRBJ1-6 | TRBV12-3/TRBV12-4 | ASRATGQNSPLH
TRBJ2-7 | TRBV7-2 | ASSRPPGTVTYEQY
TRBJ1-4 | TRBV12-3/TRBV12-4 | ASSVGPLNEKLF
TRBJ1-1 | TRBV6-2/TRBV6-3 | ASSYRTYGVNTEAF
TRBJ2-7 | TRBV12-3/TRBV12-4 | ASSLSGTGNEQY
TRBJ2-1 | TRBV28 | ASSSGTSEQF
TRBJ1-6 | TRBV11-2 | ASSLGTQKYSPLH
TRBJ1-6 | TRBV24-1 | ATKGDYNSPLH
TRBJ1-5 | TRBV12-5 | ASGLEWDRGSQPQH
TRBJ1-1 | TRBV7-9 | ASSLVPDRTEAF
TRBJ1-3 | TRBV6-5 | ASSVGGMSSGNTIY
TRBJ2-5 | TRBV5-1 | ASSLADSLWGTETQY
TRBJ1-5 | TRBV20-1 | SARDRETGGNQPQH
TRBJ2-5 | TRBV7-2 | ASSLGSSRETQY
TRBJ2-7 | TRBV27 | ASSQKVGEQY
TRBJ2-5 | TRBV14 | ASSPRQGKETQY
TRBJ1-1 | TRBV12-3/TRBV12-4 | ASSQATMNTEAF
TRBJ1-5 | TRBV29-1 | SVAARNQPQH
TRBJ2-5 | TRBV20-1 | SARRTARETQY
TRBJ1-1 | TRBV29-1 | SVEEMDRRLGWGTEAF
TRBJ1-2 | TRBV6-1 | ASSEGGEVDIPANYGYT
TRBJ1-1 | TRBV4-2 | ASSSPTGGIGTEAF
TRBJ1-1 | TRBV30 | AWSRRGTEAF
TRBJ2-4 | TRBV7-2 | ASSSTGFNKNIQY